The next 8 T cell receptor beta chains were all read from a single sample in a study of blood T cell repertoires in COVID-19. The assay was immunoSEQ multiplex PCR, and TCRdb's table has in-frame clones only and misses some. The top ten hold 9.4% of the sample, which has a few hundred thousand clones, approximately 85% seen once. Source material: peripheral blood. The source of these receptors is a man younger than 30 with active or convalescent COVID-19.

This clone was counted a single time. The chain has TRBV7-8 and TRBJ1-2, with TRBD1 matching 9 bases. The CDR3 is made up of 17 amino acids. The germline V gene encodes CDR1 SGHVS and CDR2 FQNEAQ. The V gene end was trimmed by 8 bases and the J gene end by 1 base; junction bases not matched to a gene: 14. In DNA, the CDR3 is TGTGCCAGCTCCTTAACAGGGACAGGGCGATATAACTATGGCTACACCTTC. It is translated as CASSLTGTGRYNYGYTF.

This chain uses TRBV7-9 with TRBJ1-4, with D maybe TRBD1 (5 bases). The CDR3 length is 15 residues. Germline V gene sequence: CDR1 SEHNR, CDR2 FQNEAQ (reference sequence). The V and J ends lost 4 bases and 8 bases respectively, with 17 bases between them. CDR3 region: CASSSTGKVNEKLFF. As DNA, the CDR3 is TGTGCCAGCAGCTCAACAGGAAAGGTGAACGAAAAACTGTTTTTT. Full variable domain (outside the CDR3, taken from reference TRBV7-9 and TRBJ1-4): DTGVSQNPRHKITKRGQNVTFRCDPISEHNRLYWYRQTLGQGPEFLTYFQNEAQLEKSRLLSDRFSAERPKGSFSTLEIQRTEQGDSAMYLCASSSTGKVNEKLFFGSGTQLSVL.

The DNA for the CDR3 is TGTGCCAGCAGAGGTATCGGACAGAGGGAAGCTTTCTTT. As protein: CASRGIGQREAFF. The chain employs TRBV2 and TRBJ1-1; perhaps TRBD1 as D (6 bases). V shed 6 bases and J shed 8 bases, with 16 bases lying between them. There are 13 residues in the CDR3. Germline values: CDR1 SNHLY, CDR2 FYNNEI.

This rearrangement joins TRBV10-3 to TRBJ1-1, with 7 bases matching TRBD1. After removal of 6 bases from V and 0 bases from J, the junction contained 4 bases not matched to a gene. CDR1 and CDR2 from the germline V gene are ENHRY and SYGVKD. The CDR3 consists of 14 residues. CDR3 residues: CAIRPGTVNTEAFF. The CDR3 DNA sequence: TGTGCCATCAGACCCGGGACAGTGAACACTGAAGCTTTCTTT.

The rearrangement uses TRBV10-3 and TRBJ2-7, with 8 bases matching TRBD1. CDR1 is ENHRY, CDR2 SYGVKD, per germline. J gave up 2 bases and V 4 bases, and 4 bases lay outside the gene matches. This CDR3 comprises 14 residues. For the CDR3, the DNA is TGTGCCATCAGTGTGGGGACAGGACCCTACGAGCAGTACTTC. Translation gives CAISVGTGPYEQYF.

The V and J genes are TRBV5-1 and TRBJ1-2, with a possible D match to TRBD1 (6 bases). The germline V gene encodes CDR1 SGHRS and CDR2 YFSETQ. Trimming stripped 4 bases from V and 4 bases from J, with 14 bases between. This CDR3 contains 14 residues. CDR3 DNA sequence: TGCGCCAGCAGCAGGTTACAGGGCGTCTATGGCTACACCTTC. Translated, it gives CASSRLQGVYGYTF.

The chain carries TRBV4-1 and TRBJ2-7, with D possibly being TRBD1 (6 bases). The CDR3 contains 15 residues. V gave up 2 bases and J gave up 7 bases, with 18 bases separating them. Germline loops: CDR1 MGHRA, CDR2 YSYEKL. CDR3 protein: CASSQPSQGTREQYF. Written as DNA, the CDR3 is TGCGCCAGCAGCCAACCGTCACAGGGTACGCGGGAGCAGTACTTC.

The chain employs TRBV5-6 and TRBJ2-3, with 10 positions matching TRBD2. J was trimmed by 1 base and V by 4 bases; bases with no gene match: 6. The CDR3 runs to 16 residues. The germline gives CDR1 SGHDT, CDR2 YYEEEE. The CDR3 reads CASSRPSGGRTDTQYF. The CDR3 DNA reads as TGTGCCAGCAGCCGGCCTAGCGGGGGCCGCACAGATACGCAGTATTTT.